This T cell receptor beta chain was observed in a study of pediatric ulcerative colitis (dated by TCRdb to between 2018 and 2021). As for the study more broadly: Of the ulcerative colitis patients, about 7 had pancolitis and two had left-sided colitis, and histology in every patient was consistent with ulcerative colitis. Nine or ten newly diagnosed, treatment-naive pediatric ulcerative colitis patients and four non-IBD control children each provided paired blood and rectal samples. Using the Pediatric Ulcerative Colitis Activity Index, a couple of patients were classed as having mild disease, several as having moderate disease and three as having acute severe colitis.

Ulcerative colitis patients had received no immunosuppressive medication before the diagnostic colonoscopy. Blood was sampled at the same time as the colonoscopy. The Wizard kit (Promega) was used to extract genomic DNA from the blood and intestinal samples. Details on this clone: What this receptor recognizes is not known. Per-base quality was not reported, and no clone a single base away is much larger than it.

Per the germline V gene, SGHTA is the CDR1 and FQGTGA is the CDR2. V has 5 bases trimmed and J has 4 bases trimmed; junction bases matching no gene number 6. There are 15 amino acids in the CDR3, from cysteine to phenylalanine inclusive. Solely the CDR3 DNA is kept, with 45 bases framed from the first base. The study at large found these results: Because repertoires came from total lymphocyte DNA, patterns in rare subsets such as regulatory T cells may not be reflected. Only a few individuals were included in the healthy control group, which was small. A couple of patients' blood samples yielded substantially fewer templates for technical reasons and were excluded from blood-rectal overlap analysis. Controls, mild-moderate and acute severe colitis patients were separated by rectal repertoire features, and reduced rectal diversity due to clonal expansions was observed in acute severe colitis. A couple of rectal CDR3 clonotypes turned up in every ulcerative colitis patient but in none of the controls. Clonal overlap between a subject's own blood and rectum was significantly greater in ulcerative colitis patients than in controls, which suggests more T cell trafficking to inflamed tissue.

Through the immunoSEQ TRB Survey service, multiplex V and J primers were used to amplify rearranged CDR3 beta regions from genomic DNA. Survey-level sequencing depth of up to 500,000 reads per sample was used to keep depth equal across samples. The libraries were purified, combined into pools and sequenced with Illumina technology. Per the source publication's procedure: Productive clonality, sample overlap, pairwise scatters, CDR3 beta length, V/D/J gene usage and productiveness were all assessed with the immunoSEQ online tools. Calculated diversity was the number of unique rearrangements divided by total templates times 100; Shannon and Simpson indices were also computed. Principal component analysis was performed on Z-score normalized data with the R prcomp function and the ggbiplot package. Morisita's index was used to quantify blood-rectal clonal overlap within each subject. The table was pulled from immuneACCESS by TCRdb, which kept in-frame rearrangements only. Such tables lose some clones; where checked, under half of the loss comes from unresolved V genes, and the rest has no known cause. That table supplies the V and J calls and clone size; D and trimming were determined from the DNA. For this sample the table gives roughly 30,000 clones, of which around 80% were detected only once. The ten largest make up around 4.4% of the sample.

This receptor was obtained from a boy younger than 18 with severe ulcerative colitis. Sequencing was done on a sample of blood. The V gene is TRBV7-3 and the J gene is TRBJ2-7; 12 junctional bases match TRBD1. The CDR3 sequence is CASSQGTGGAYEQYF. The DNA reads TGTGCCAGCAGCCAAGGGACAGGGGGCGCTTACGAGCAGTACTTC.